These 30 T cell receptor beta chains were sequenced from one sample in a study of molecular identifiers for immune sequencing clone quantification. TCRdb independently ran MiXCR on the PCR reads; one entry per CDR3 protein. The sample has around 480,000 distinct CDR3 sequences, about a fifth seen once; the top ten hold under 0.85%. The sample was naive CD8+ T cells from blood, with Jurkat cell RNA spiked in. Subset denoted: FACS-sorted CD8+CD4-CCR7+CD45RA+ naive T cells. These receptors were obtained from a human donor in good health. Some libraries in this study had Jurkat cell RNA spiked in.

This clonotype was counted ten times or more. This rearrangement joins TRBV5-1 to TRBJ2-6; D uncertain. Germline CDR1 reads SGHRS; CDR2 reads YFSETQ. V was shortened by 0 bases and J by 0 bases, with 7 bases between the two germline ends. CDR3 length: 16 residues. In nucleotides, the CDR3 is TGCGCCAGCAGCTTGGCAGTTAACTCTGGGGCCAACGTCCTGACTTTC. As protein: CASSLAVNSGANVLTF.

This clonotype was counted only a few times. This chain links TRBV19 with TRBJ2-3, with D maybe TRBD2 (6 bases). Trimming removed 6 bases at V and 1 base at J, with 14 bases between. The CDR3 runs 15 residues. Germline assignment: CDR1 LNHDA and CDR2 SQIVND (reference sequence). CDR3 protein: CASRIGGFGTDTQYF. The CDR3 DNA reads TGTGCCAGTAGGATCGGGGGATTCGGCACAGATACGCAGTATTTT.

This clonotype showed up many times. This chain connects TRBV5-1 to TRBJ2-5, with TRBD1 identical over 8 bases. J was trimmed by 5 bases and V by 3 bases; bases with no gene match: 9. Germline CDR1 is SGHRS and CDR2 is YFSETQ. This CDR3 contains 15 residues. CDR3 nucleotides: TGCGCCAGCAGCTCCCTAGACAGGGGAGATGAGACCCAGTACTTC. It is translated as CASSSLDRGDETQYF.

This clonotype has only a few counts. The chain links TRBV10-3 to TRBJ1-3; no firm D call. Trimming cost V 1 base and J 0 bases, with 7 bases left between them. The CDR3 is made up of 15 amino acids. CDR1 is ENHRY and CDR2 is SYGVKD in the germline V gene. The CDR3 reads CAISELGNSGNTIYF. CDR3 in DNA: TGTGCCATCAGTGAGTTGGGCAACTCTGGAAACACCATATATTTT.

This clonotype was observed many times. The gene calls are TRBV2 and TRBJ1-1, with D perhaps matching TRBD1 (5 bases). The CDR3 covers 14 residues. V shed 6 bases and J shed 0 bases, with 11 bases lying between them. Germline V gene data show CDR1 as SNHLY and CDR2 as FYNNEI. The CDR3 region is CASREGRMNTEAFF. CDR3 nucleotide sequence: TGTGCCAGCAGGGAGGGACGGATGAACACTGAAGCTTTCTTT.

Ten or more counts support this clonotype. The V gene is TRBV7-2, the J gene TRBJ1-6; D perhaps matches TRBD1 (6 bases). V gave up 1 base and J gave up 9 bases, with 13 bases separating them. Germline V gene sequence: CDR1 SGHTA, CDR2 FQGNSA. CDR3 size: 15 residues. The CDR3 loop is CASSLEGGGGSPLHF. As DNA, the CDR3 is TGTGCCAGCAGCTTAGAGGGAGGGGGTGGTTCACCCCTCCACTTT.

This clonotype was seen a handful of times. The chain has TRBV20-1 and TRBJ2-7; no reliable D call. Germline V lookup: CDR1 DFQATT, CDR2 SNEGSKA (reference sequence). The length of the CDR3 is 12 residues. Trimming left V 0 bases short and J 4 bases short, with 7 bases between. In DNA form, the CDR3 reads TGCAGTGCTAGAGAACACCGGTACGAGCAGTACTTC. It codes for CSAREHRYEQYF.

J is TRBJ2-1 and V is TRBV4-1; 8 nucleotides line up with TRBD2. The CDR3 consists of 16 residues. Germline loops: CDR1 MGHRA, CDR2 YSYEKL. The V gene end was trimmed by 3 bases and the J gene end by 6 bases; junction bases not matched to a gene: 10. CDR3 region: CASSHVGTSDRNEQFF. CDR3 bases: TGCGCCAGCAGCCACGTCGGGACTAGTGATCGCAATGAGCAGTTCTTC.

This clonotype was observed many times. The junction does not match germline at one end; this may be a read error. This chain joins TRBV12-3 or TRBV12-4 and TRBJ1-5; TRBD1 matches 10 bases. This CDR3 has 11 residues. CDR3 in amino acids: CASSSGTGENF. In DNA form, the CDR3 reads TGTGCCAGCAGCTCCGGGACAGGGGAAAATTTT.

As concerns this clonotype: Given a much more abundant clone one base away, this may be a read error. The J gene is TRBJ1-5, the V gene TRBV19; TRBD1 might be the D (5 bases). The germline gives CDR1 LNHDA, CDR2 SQIVND (reference sequence). The CDR3 extends over 16 amino acids. CDR3 in amino acids: CTIGHPGAYSNQPQHF. CDR3 sequence (DNA): TGTACCATCGGACACCCCGGTGCGTATAGCAATCAGCCCCAGCATTTT.

In this sample, this clonotype turned up a few times. The genes are TRBV27 and TRBJ2-6; D not resolved. The germline CDR1 and CDR2 sequences are MNHEY and SMNVEV (reference sequence). V was shortened by 2 bases and J by 1 base, with 9 bases between the two germline ends. The CDR3 extends over 16 amino acids. The CDR3 region is CASSLTYPSGANVLTF. Written as DNA, the CDR3 is TGTGCCAGCAGTTTAACGTACCCGTCTGGGGCCAACGTCCTGACTTTC.

Many counts were recorded for this clonotype. V usage is TRBV5-1 and J usage is TRBJ2-7; D uncertain. Germline-derived CDR1 and CDR2 are SGHRS and YFSETQ. The CDR3 has 15 residues. The V gene lost 4 bases and the J gene lost 0 bases, with 14 bases spanning the gap. The CDR3, as DNA: TGCGCCAGCAGCACTTCCGGACCGAGCTCCTACGAGCAGTACTTC. Translating it yields CASSTSGPSSYEQYF. The variable domain in full, completed from reference TRBV5-1 and TRBJ2-7, reads KAGVTQTPRYLIKTRGQQVTLSCSPISGHRSVSWYQQTPGQGLQFLFEYFSETQRNKGNFPGRFSGRQFSNSRSEMNVSTLELGDSALYLCASSTSGPSSYEQYFGPGTRLTVT.

This clonotype came up a few times. The chain has TRBV7-9 and TRBJ2-7, with 8 positions matching TRBD2. Trimming at V came to 7 bases and at J to 5 bases, leaving 10 bases not matched to a gene. Germline lookup yields CDR1 SEHNR and CDR2 FQNEAQ (reference sequence). This CDR3 comprises 14 residues. This CDR3 reads CASTGGAGGHEQYF. The CDR3, as DNA: TGTGCCAGCACCGGGGGGGCGGGAGGCCACGAGCAGTACTTC.

On this clonotype itself: At one end the junction does not follow the germline gene, possibly because of a read error. The V gene is TRBV14, the J gene TRBJ2-5, with 8 bases aligning to TRBD1. The CDR3 loop spans 16 amino acids. Looked up from germline, CDR1 is SGHDN and CDR2 is FVKESK. CDR3 coding DNA: TGTGTCAGCAGCCGCATAGACAGGGGCGAACAAGAGACCCAGTACTTC. Translated: CVSSRIDRGEQETQYF.

This clonotype turned up a few times. J is TRBJ2-1 and V is TRBV30; D uncertain. The CDR3 contains 15 residues. Germline V CDR1 and CDR2: GTSNPN, SVGIG (reference sequence). Between the trimmed V and J ends, which lost 0 bases and 0 bases, there was a span of 9 bases. For the CDR3, the DNA is TGTGCCTGGAGTGTCGGAGCGAGCTCCTACAATGAGCAGTTCTTC. This codes for CAWSVGASSYNEQFF.

This clonotype was recorded at least ten times. The V and J genes are TRBV7-6 and TRBJ1-2; weak D call: TRBD1 (6 bases). Germline V gives CDR1 SGHVS, CDR2 FNYEAQ. This CDR3 region has 14 residues. Trimming took 1 base from V and 4 from J, leaving 10 bases between them. For the CDR3, the DNA is TGTGCCAGCAGCTTAGAGGGGGGGAGCTATGGCTACACCTTC. Its protein product is CASSLEGGSYGYTF.

V gene TRBV20-1 combines with J gene TRBJ1-1; D is unresolved. From germline, CDR1 is DFQATT and CDR2 SNEGSKA (reference sequence). Trimming removed 6 bases from V and 3 bases from J, with 14 bases in between. This CDR3 comprises 13 residues. CDR3 bases: TGCAGTGCCGTCCTTAAATGGGACACTGAAGCTTTCTTT. Protein: CSAVLKWDTEAFF.

This clonotype was seen repeatedly, ten times or more. The chain couples TRBV4-1 to TRBJ2-3, with unresolved D. Trimming removed 0 bases from V and 3 bases from J, with 7 bases in between. CDR1 and CDR2 (germline): MGHRA, YSYEKL. This CDR3 is 14 amino acids long. CDR3 nucleotide sequence: TGCGCCAGCAGCCAAGATTTAGCAACAGATACGCAGTATTTT. Translating gives CASSQDLATDTQYF.

This clonotype was recorded many times. The J gene is TRBJ1-5, the V gene TRBV29-1; D is undetermined. Germline assignment: CDR1 SQVTM and CDR2 ANQGSEA. The CDR3 sequence is 14 residues long. V was pared by 6 bases and J by 1 base, with 13 bases between. This CDR3 reads CSVSELDSNQPQHF. CDR3 sequence (DNA): TGCAGCGTCTCTGAACTGGACAGCAATCAGCCCCAGCATTTT.

This clonotype was seen repeatedly, ten times or more. The chain uses TRBV29-1 and TRBJ1-1; no reliable D call. This CDR3 is 12 amino acids long. Trimming shortened V by 3 bases and J by 1 base, and 6 bases separated the two germline ends. Germline CDR1 SQVTM, CDR2 ANQGSEA. In nucleotides, the CDR3 is TGCAGCGTTGATCCAGCGAACACTGAAGCTTTCTTT. It is translated as CSVDPANTEAFF.

The table lists this clonotype with many counts. This chain uses TRBV19 with TRBJ1-1; no reliable D call. V was shortened by 6 bases and J by 1 base, with 9 bases between the two germline ends. Germline assignment: CDR1 LNHDA and CDR2 SQIVND (reference sequence). This CDR3 contains 13 residues. The CDR3 DNA sequence: TGTGCCAGTAGAGGCTCTCCGAACACTGAAGCTTTCTTT. Encoded protein: CASRGSPNTEAFF.

The CDR3 DNA reads as TGCAGCGTCGCCGGGACAGGGAGCTCCTACGAGCAGTACTTC. Amino acids: CSVAGTGSSYEQYF. This rearrangement joins TRBV29-1 to TRBJ2-7; 9 bases are a match to TRBD1. Looked up from germline, CDR1 is SQVTM and CDR2 is ANQGSEA. With 6 bases clipped from V and 0 bases from J, the junction kept 6 bases outside the gene matches. The CDR3 runs to 14 residues.

The sample holds a few counts of this clonotype. The chain recombines TRBV5-1 with TRBJ2-3; TRBD2 aligns across 8 bases. The germline V gene encodes CDR1 SGHRS and CDR2 YFSETQ. The CDR3 extends over 15 amino acids. Unmatched junction bases numbered 6, after V lost 1 base and J lost 5 bases. DNA of the CDR3: TGCGCCAGCAGCTTGTCGGGGGGGAGTGGAGATACGCAGTATTTT. Encoded protein: CASSLSGGSGDTQYF.

In its sample, this clonotype was seen a few times. The genes are TRBV27 and TRBJ2-2; D remains ambiguous. Trimming shortened V by 5 bases and J by 2 bases, and 21 bases separated the two germline ends. Germline assignment: CDR1 MNHEY and CDR2 SMNVEV (reference sequence). This CDR3 has 18 residues. CDR3: CASSPPYGETPNTGELFF. The CDR3 nucleotides are TGTGCCAGCAGTCCTCCTTATGGGGAAACCCCAAACACCGGGGAGCTGTTTTTT.

This clonotype was seen a few times. The V and J genes are TRBV28 and TRBJ2-1, with 7 bases that match TRBD1. V shed 8 bases, J shed 8 bases, and the junction held 6 bases outside the gene matches. Germline loops: CDR1 MDHEN, CDR2 SYDVKM. This CDR3 has 12 amino acids. CDR3 loop: CASGDRADEQFF. The CDR3 DNA sequence: TGTGCCAGCGGAGACAGGGCCGATGAGCAGTTCTTC.

About this clonotype itself: A single base separates this from a much larger clone, so it may be a read error. This chain connects TRBV4-3 to TRBJ1-1; D ambiguous. The CDR3 consists of 19 residues. Germline CDR1 LGHNA, CDR2 YSLEER. V lost 1 base, J lost 2 bases, and 23 bases lay in between. The CDR3 DNA reads TGCGCCAGCAGCCAAGCAGTAACCCGTGAGTCCTTTATAAACACTGAAGCTTTCTTT. It translates to CASSQAVTRESFINTEAFF.

This clonotype occurred many times. The V and J genes are TRBV5-1 and TRBJ2-2; 7 nucleotides align to TRBD1. Per the germline V gene, CDR1 is SGHRS and CDR2 is YFSETQ. The length of the CDR3 is 16 residues. Trimming took 6 bases from V and 3 from J; bases not matched to a gene: 11. The CDR3 spells CASTPSGTDYTGELFF. CDR3 bases: TGCGCCAGCACCCCGTCCGGGACAGACTACACCGGGGAGCTGTTTTTT. The full variable domain, in which reference TRBV5-1 and TRBJ2-2 provide the parts outside the CDR3, is KAGVTQTPRYLIKTRGQQVTLSCSPISGHRSVSWYQQTPGQGLQFLFEYFSETQRNKGNFPGRFSGRQFSNSRSEMNVSTLELGDSALYLCASTPSGTDYTGELFFGEGSRLTVL.

This clonotype has ten or more counts. This chain connects TRBV9 to TRBJ1-5; D not certain. The germline V gene encodes CDR1 SGDLS and CDR2 YYNGEE. V lost 4 bases, J lost 6 bases, and 14 bases lay in between. The CDR3 loop spans 14 amino acids. The CDR3 here is CASSPGVAAQPQHF. CDR3 coding DNA: TGTGCCAGCAGCCCTGGGGTTGCGGCTCAGCCCCAGCATTTT. The full variable domain, completed using reference TRBV9 and TRBJ1-5, is DSGVTQTPKHLITATGQRVTLRCSPRSGDLSVYWYQQSLDQGLQFLIQYYNGEERAKGNILERFSAQQFPDLHSELNLSSLELGDSALYFCASSPGVAAQPQHFGDGTRLSIL.

This clonotype turned up a few times. The chain has TRBV20-1 and TRBJ2-1; either TRBD1 or TRBD2 may fit D (5 bases each). V lost 6 bases, J lost 0 bases, and 15 bases lay in between. This CDR3 region has 15 residues. Germline V CDR1 and CDR2: DFQATT, SNEGSKA (reference sequence). In DNA form, the CDR3 reads TGCAGTGCAAAACCGTGGGGGAGCTCCTACAATGAGCAGTTCTTC. Protein product: CSAKPWGSSYNEQFF.

This clonotype was counted ten times or more. The chain links TRBV29-1 to TRBJ2-3, with D uncertain. The V and J ends lost 0 bases and 2 bases respectively, with 12 bases between them. The CDR3 is 15 amino acids. Germline V gene data show CDR1 as SQVTM and CDR2 as ANQGSEA. The CDR3 loop reads CSVEDRRQLTDTQYF. The CDR3, as DNA: TGCAGCGTTGAAGATCGAAGGCAACTCACAGATACGCAGTATTTT.